This T cell receptor (beta chain) was sequenced during a study of T cells expressing NK-cell markers. TCRdb reprocessed the 5' RACE reads; each CDR3 protein has one entry and no DNA is given. The table lists some 500,000 distinct CDR3 sequences. Findings and caveats of the study: About 1.0-7.5% of CD8+ T cells in roughly six donors belonged to dominant NKG2C+ clonotypes. These clonotypes also led the CD3+CD56-NKG2C+ fraction in a handful of donors.

The CDR3 spans 14 residues. CDR1 is SGDLS, CDR2 YYNGEE, per germline. On this clonotype itself: What it binds is unknown.

Source material: blood T cells: a sorted CD56 or NKG2C T cell subset, CD4+ or CD8+ T cells, or bulk PBMC T cells (not recorded which). The rearrangement joins TRBV9 to TRBJ2-5; TCRdb designates TRBD2, a call that cannot be tested without DNA. This receptor was taken from a woman between 50 and 59 years old in good health. The CDR3 here is CASSAGTRVETQYF.